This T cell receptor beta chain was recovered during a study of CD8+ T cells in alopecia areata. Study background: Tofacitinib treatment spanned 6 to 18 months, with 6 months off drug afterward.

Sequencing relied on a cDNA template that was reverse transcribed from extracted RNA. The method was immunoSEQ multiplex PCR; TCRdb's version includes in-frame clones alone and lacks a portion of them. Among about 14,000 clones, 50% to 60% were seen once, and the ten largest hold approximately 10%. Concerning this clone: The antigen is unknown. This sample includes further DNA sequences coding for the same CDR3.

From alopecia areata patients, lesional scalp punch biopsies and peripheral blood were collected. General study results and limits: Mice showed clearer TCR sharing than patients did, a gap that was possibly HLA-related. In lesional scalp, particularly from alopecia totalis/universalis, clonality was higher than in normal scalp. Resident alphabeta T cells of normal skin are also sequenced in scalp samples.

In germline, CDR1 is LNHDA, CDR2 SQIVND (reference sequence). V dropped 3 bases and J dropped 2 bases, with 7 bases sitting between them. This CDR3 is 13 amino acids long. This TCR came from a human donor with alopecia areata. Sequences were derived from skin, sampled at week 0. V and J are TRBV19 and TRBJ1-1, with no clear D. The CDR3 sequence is CASSINSNTEAFF. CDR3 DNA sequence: TGTGCCAGTAGTATTAACAGTAACACTGAAGCTTTCTTT.